These T cell receptor beta chains were read from a single sample in a study of T-cell reconstitution after alpha-beta-depleted transplantation in children. TCRdb analysed the PCR reads with MiXCR anew, one entry per CDR3 protein. The sample carries some 550,000 distinct CDR3 sequences, around 17% recorded once. Sequencing was performed on PBMCs from the stem cell graft donor, taken from the stem cell graft. Receptors originate from a human donor who donated a stem cell graft to a child with acute lymphoblastic leukemia. CDR3s include the opening cysteine and the closing phenylalanine or tryptophan. The order of the fields is V gene, J gene, CDR3 length, CDR3 protein.

TRBV5-1,TRBJ1-2,13,CASSLGQDHGYTF
TRBV2,TRBJ1-1,13,CALADLGGTEAFF
TRBV7-9,TRBJ1-1,15,CASSLSNISNTEAFF
TRBV5-1,TRBJ2-2,13,CASSQGVPGELFF
TRBV7-2,TRBJ2-5,14,CASSEDSFQETQYF
TRBV21-1,TRBJ2-3,18,CASSNPTSGNTSTDTQYF
TRBV30,TRBJ2-2,14,CAWADRVETGELFF
TRBV19,TRBJ1-5,15,CASSIRTDSNQPQHF
TRBV27,TRBJ2-7,17,CASSITGLPSSSYEQYF
TRBV5-4,TRBJ2-7,15,CASSLSTANSYEQYF
TRBV12-3/TRBV12-4,TRBJ2-1,12,CASRPGVREQFF
TRBV7-8,TRBJ2-3,16,CASSLFRTSVADTQYF
TRBV7-3,TRBJ2-1,15,CASSALAGGHNEQFF
TRBV15,TRBJ1-4,14,CATSRKLPNEKLFF
TRBV29-1,TRBJ2-3,11,CSVELGDTQYF
TRBV20-1,TRBJ2-7,14,CSAGFSGILYEQYF
TRBV27,TRBJ2-6,15,CASSPRPAGANVLTF
TRBV20-1,TRBJ2-1,14,CSAITPSSYNEQFF
TRBV10-3,TRBJ2-7,11,CAIRGSHEQYF
TRBV6-4,TRBJ1-6,15,CASSVSEGNESPLHF
TRBV20-1,TRBJ2-5,16,CSARAEGQGAGETQYF
TRBV6-5,TRBJ2-5,16,CASSYASGRARETQYF
TRBV27,TRBJ2-7,14,CASSPYSSRDEQYF
TRBV30,TRBJ1-5,14,CAWSDMALHQPQHF
TRBV2,TRBJ2-7,14,CASSEAVGRDEQYF
TRBV24-1,TRBJ1-1,15,CADRTGLLMGTEAFF
TRBV5-1,TRBJ2-1,15,CASALAGLSYNEQFF
TRBV5-5,TRBJ2-1,15,CASSHDRASYNEQFF
TRBV5-1,TRBJ1-2,13,CASSYGQGDGYTF
TRBV5-1,TRBJ2-5,14,CASRAQGVGETQYF
TRBV27,TRBJ1-5,15,CACKEGAGGNQPQHF
TRBV20-1,TRBJ2-1,17,CSARDLGDPSYSDEQFF
TRBV12-3/TRBV12-4,TRBJ2-7,13,CASSLGQPYEQYF
TRBV18,TRBJ2-3,12,CASSGDTDTQYF
TRBV12-3/TRBV12-4,TRBJ1-1,13,CASSDRLITEAFF
TRBV27,TRBJ1-5,15,CASSFGGSGGQPQHF
TRBV11-2,TRBJ2-7,17,CASSLVSSGSGTREQYF
TRBV7-9,TRBJ1-5,16,CASSRNADGYNQPQHF
TRBV7-3,TRBJ2-1,13,CASSLPGHNEQFF
TRBV5-1,TRBJ2-3,13,CASSGGVGGTQYF
TRBV4-1,TRBJ2-1,15,CASSQVPGTLSEQFF
TRBV5-1,TRBJ1-6,17,CASSLDHLRSYNSPLHF
TRBV5-1,TRBJ2-5,14,CASSPGTGLEAQYF
TRBV12-3/TRBV12-4,TRBJ2-5,15,CASSSGTSGFETQYF
TRBV28,TRBJ1-2,14,CASRWTDPVYGYTF
TRBV27,TRBJ2-5,16,CASSSFQGQGKETQYF
TRBV18,TRBJ2-5,15,CASSPSRGYQETQYF
TRBV7-9,TRBJ2-1,17,CASSPLTSGRSTLEQFF
TRBV7-9,TRBJ2-7,15,CASSPLGASAYEQYF
TRBV5-5,TRBJ2-3,13,CASSFITPDTQYF
TRBV24-1,TRBJ2-2,14,CATSDLQSTGELFF
TRBV6-5,TRBJ1-2,14,CASSYGDRANGYTF
TRBV24-1,TRBJ2-1,14,CATSDFTSDNEQFF
TRBV2,TRBJ2-7,14,CASSEAKGVYEQYF